This is a list of T cell receptor beta chains from one sample in a study of neoadjuvant anti-PD-1 for oral cavity cancer. The data were produced by immunoSEQ multiplex PCR, yet TCRdb's version contains in-frame clones alone and is incomplete. Found here are tens of thousands of clones, about nine tenths of them singletons; the top ten hold roughly 2.9%. This material consisted of PBMCs, taken after nivolumab (anti-PD-1) treatment. These receptor sequences come from a person aged 40-85 years with oral cavity squamous cell carcinoma. CDR3s include the opening cysteine and the closing phenylalanine or tryptophan. A D gene is named only where the DNA matches it firmly. Where a row states a size, it is once, few, many or the class of an expanded clone; other rows omit it.

V,D,J,size,DNA,CDR3
TRBV28,.,TRBJ2-7,.,TGTGCCAGCAGTTTAACGCCTCGGGCTCCTTCCTACGAGCAGTACTTC,CASSLTPRAPSYEQYF
TRBV11-2,.,TRBJ2-1,.,TGTGCCAGCAGCTTCCGCCGACTATTTAGCGCCAGACAGTTCTTC,CASSFRRLFSARQFF
TRBV7-2,TRBD2,TRBJ2-7,once,TGTGCCAGCAGCTTAGGTGCGGGGGGGCCGAACGAGCAGTACTTC,CASSLGAGGPNEQYF
TRBV10-2,.,TRBJ1-2,.,TGCGCCAGCAGCCCTACGAATGCAGGGTATAATGGCTACACCTTC,CASSPTNAGYNGYTF
TRBV7-3,.,TRBJ1-6,few,TGTGCCAGCAGCTCGATCGCAGGGGAAAGTTCACCCCTCCACTTT,CASSSIAGESSPLHF
TRBV5-1,TRBD1,TRBJ2-7,.,TGCGCCAGCAGCTTGGAGGTAGGGACAGGGGGCAACGAGCAGTACTTC,CASSLEVGTGGNEQYF
TRBV19,.,TRBJ2-6,once,TGTGCCAGTAGCCTACAAGTGAATGGGGCCAACGTCCTGACTTTC,CASSLQVNGANVLTF
TRBV28,.,TRBJ1-2,.,TGTGCCAGCAGCCTCGTCAGGGGCCCCGGGGGCTACACCTTC,CASSLVRGPGGYTF
TRBV19,.,TRBJ1-2,few,TGTGCCAGTTCGTTGCCCGGGGTGAAGGATGGCTACACCTTC,CASSLPGVKDGYTF
TRBV11-2,TRBD2,TRBJ2-2,.,TGTGCCAGCAGCTCAGGTCTAGCGGGAGTTACCGGGGAGCTGTTTTTT,CASSSGLAGVTGELFF
TRBV4-1,.,TRBJ1-1,.,TGCGCCAGCAGCCAAGAAGAGGCAGTAAACACTGAAGCTTTCTTT,CASSQEEAVNTEAFF
TRBV2,TRBD1,TRBJ2-7,.,TGTGCCTCCCTTCCAGGGACAGGGGAATACGAGCAGTACTTC,CASLPGTGEYEQYF
TRBV5-1,TRBD2,TRBJ2-5,.,TGCGCCAGCAGCTTGGCACCGGAGCCCCGACTAGCGGGAGCCGGGTCCCAGTACTTC,CASSLAPEPRLAGAGSQYF
TRBV30,.,TRBJ1-1,.,TGTGCCTGCTCGGGGGCCCCCACTGAAGCTTTCTTT,CACSGAPTEAFF
TRBV5-1,TRBD2,TRBJ2-4,.,TGCGCCAGCAGCCTACTGACTAGCGGGGGGGCGGCCAAAAACATTCAGTACTTC,CASSLLTSGGAAKNIQYF
TRBV28,TRBD1,TRBJ1-2,.,TGTGCCACCCCCCGGGCAGGGGGCTCCTATGGCTACACCTTC,CATPRAGGSYGYTF
TRBV11-2,TRBD1,TRBJ1-2,.,TGTGCCAGCAGCCGAGGACAGGGGGCCAACTATGGCTACACCTTC,CASSRGQGANYGYTF